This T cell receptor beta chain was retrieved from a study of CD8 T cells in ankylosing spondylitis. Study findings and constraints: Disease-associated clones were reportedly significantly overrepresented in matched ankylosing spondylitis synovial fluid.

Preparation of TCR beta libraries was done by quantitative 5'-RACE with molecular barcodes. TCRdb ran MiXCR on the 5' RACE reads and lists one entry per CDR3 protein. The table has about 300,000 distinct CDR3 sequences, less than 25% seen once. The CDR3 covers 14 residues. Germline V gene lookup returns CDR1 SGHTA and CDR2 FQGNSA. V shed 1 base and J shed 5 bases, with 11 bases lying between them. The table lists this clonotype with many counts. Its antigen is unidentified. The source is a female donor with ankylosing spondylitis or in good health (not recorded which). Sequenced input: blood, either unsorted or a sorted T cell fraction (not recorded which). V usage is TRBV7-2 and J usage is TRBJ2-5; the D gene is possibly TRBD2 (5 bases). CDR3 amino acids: CASSLGGLRETQYF. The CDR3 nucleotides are TGTGCCAGCAGCTTAGGAGGGCTCCGGGAGACCCAGTACTTC.